The clone carrying this T cell receptor (beta chain) was observed a few times. Its specificity is unknown. These data belong to a study of a mutant IDH1 vaccine in newly diagnosed glioma. Study in general: Treated patients, averaging roughly 40 years, were around 62% male and roughly 38% female. The earlier regimen, radiotherapy, temozolomide, or both, was most often both.

Here immunoSEQ multiplex PCR was the method, and the copy in TCRdb shows in-frame clones only, minus some. The data show fewer than 40,000 clones, 75% to 85% seen once. Time point meaning: week 5, during vaccination. Topical imiquimod was applied with each vaccine dose, which held 300 ug of mutant IDH1 20-mer peptide. The specimen comprised PBMCs, sampled from a glioma patient whose treatment included an IDH1 peptide vaccine. This TCR came from a man aged 35 to 55 with glioma.

Here the CDR3 DNA reads TGTGCCAGCAGTTTATCTGTTCGTTCACCCCTCCACTTT. It translates to CASSLSVRSPLHF. The genes are TRBV27 and TRBJ1-6, with D unclear. The CDR3 sequence is 13 residues long. Germline V gene sequence: CDR1 MNHEY, CDR2 SMNVEV (reference sequence). Trimming removed 0 bases at V and 9 bases at J, with 6 bases between.